These 14 T cell receptor beta chains came from one sample sequenced in a study of Ad26.COV2.S vaccination and SARS-CoV-2 variants. Treatment described: around 19 received Ad26.COV2.S at low or high dose, single or two shots; about 5 received placebo; per-sample allocation not given. Material that was analyzed had been drawn on day 63 after the first vaccine or placebo injection. Profiled with immunoSEQ multiplex PCR; TCRdb holds only in-frame clones, not every one. The sample contains around 300,000 clones, roughly 90% of which appear only once. Source: peripheral blood, taken in a trial of Ad26.COV2.S vaccine versus placebo. Receptor source: a person aged 18 to 65 who received the Ad26.COV2.S COVID-19 vaccine or a placebo.

V usage is TRBV2 and J usage is TRBJ2-5, with 7 bases fitting TRBD1. The CDR3 consists of 13 residues. From germline, CDR1 is SNHLY and CDR2 FYNNEI. J was trimmed by 5 bases and V by 9 bases; bases with no gene match: 9. The CDR3, as DNA: TGTGCCAGTAGACAGGGCCAGGAGGAGACCCAGTACTTC. Protein product: CASRQGQEETQYF.

This clone has only one observation. The J gene is TRBJ1-1, the V gene TRBV7-3; D is undetermined. This CDR3 contains 15 residues. With 5 bases removed from V and 0 bases from J, the gap between germline ends came to 13 bases. Germline CDR1 and CDR2: SGHTA and FQGTGA. The CDR3 DNA reads as TGTGCCAGCAGCCCCAACGACCTGATGAACACTGAAGCTTTCTTT. Translation gives CASSPNDLMNTEAFF.

The V call is TRBV4-3, the J call TRBJ1-4, with 7 bases fitting TRBD1. CDR1 LGHNA and CDR2 YSLEER come from the germline V gene. This CDR3 contains 20 residues. Unmatched junction bases numbered 14, after V lost 0 bases and J lost 1 base. CDR3 sequence: CASSQDYPPPGGITNEKLFF. The CDR3, as DNA: TGCGCCAGCAGCCAAGATTACCCCCCCCCAGGGGGAATAACTAATGAAAAACTGTTTTTT.

The chain recombines TRBV23-1 with TRBJ2-1, with D perhaps TRBD1 or TRBD2 (8 bases each). TRBV23-1 is an open reading frame whose function is uncertain. The CDR3 spans 14 residues. The V end was cut by 7 bases, the J end by 9 bases, with 19 bases between. CDR3: CASTRTGTRGEQFF. Here the CDR3 DNA reads TGCGCCAGCACAAGGACAGGGACTAGAGGTGAGCAGTTCTTC.

This sequence joins TRBV5-1 and TRBJ2-3; tentatively, D is TRBD1 (6 bases). The CDR3 contains 14 residues. The V and J ends lost 4 bases and 5 bases respectively, with 14 bases between them. Germline V gene data show CDR1 as SGHRS and CDR2 as YFSETQ. In DNA, the CDR3 is TGCGCCAGCAGCCCCACAGGGTATGGAGATACGCAGTATTTT. The encoded protein is CASSPTGYGDTQYF.

The rearrangement links TRBV2 to TRBJ2-7; 11 positions match TRBD2. Germline trimming cut 7 bases from V and 5 bases from J; bases unmatched to any gene: 4. The CDR3 runs 13 residues. Germline CDR1 and CDR2: SNHLY and FYNNEI. The DNA of the CDR3 is TGTGCCAGCACTAGCGGGAGGATCAACGAGCAGTACTTC. Amino acids: CASTSGRINEQYF.

J is TRBJ1-1 and V is TRBV10-1, with D hard to call. Germline values: CDR1 WNHNN, CDR2 SYGVQD (reference sequence). Trimming pared 0 bases from V and 5 bases from J, leaving 10 bases between. The length of the CDR3 is 14 residues. The CDR3 loop reads CASSESWRGTEAFF. The CDR3 region has the DNA TGCGCCAGCAGTGAGTCGTGGCGGGGAACTGAAGCTTTCTTT.

The chain is built from TRBV10-3 and TRBJ2-7, with 7 positions matching TRBD1. The CDR3 is made up of 13 amino acids. CDR1 ENHRY and CDR2 SYGVKD come from the germline V gene. V shed 5 bases and J 3 bases; nucleotides not matched to a gene: 4. CDR3 sequence: CAISKDRDYEQYF. CDR3 nucleotides: TGTGCCATCAGTAAAGACAGGGACTACGAGCAGTACTTC.

The CDR3 sequence is CASSPRQLNEKLFF. Here the CDR3 DNA reads TGTGCCAGTAGTCCCCGACAGCTTAATGAAAAACTGTTTTTT. The chain links TRBV19 to TRBJ1-4; D possibly corresponds to TRBD1 (5 bases). The CDR3 length is 14 residues. V was cut by 5 bases and J by 4 bases, with 11 bases left in between. From germline, CDR1 is LNHDA and CDR2 SQIVND (reference sequence). Looking up the rest from reference TRBV19 and TRBJ1-4 gives the full variable domain: DGGITQSPKYLFRKEGQNVTLSCEQNLNHDAMYWYRQDPGQGLRLIYYSQIVNDFQKGDIAEGYSVSREKKESFPLTVTSAQKNPTAFYLCASSPRQLNEKLFFGSGTQLSVL.

J is TRBJ2-7 and V is TRBV18; D not resolved. The CDR3 spans 13 residues. Trimming pared 4 bases from V and 3 bases from J, leaving 10 bases between. The germline V gene has CDR1 KGHSH and CDR2 LQKENI. This CDR3 reads CASSREEGYEQYF. The CDR3 DNA reads TGTGCCAGCTCACGAGAGGAAGGCTACGAGCAGTACTTC.

The chain's CDR3 is CASSQDLAPASFSYEQYF. As DNA, the CDR3 is TGTGCCAGCAGCCAAGATCTTGCACCAGCATCCTTCAGCTACGAGCAGTACTTC. The genes are TRBV4-2 and TRBJ2-7, with D unresolved. The CDR3 is made up of 18 amino acids. The V gene lost 0 bases and the J gene lost 3 bases, with 21 bases spanning the gap. CDR1 is LGHNA and CDR2 is YNFKEQ in the germline V gene.

V and J are TRBV7-3 and TRBJ1-1; 7 bases are shared with TRBD1. Germline-derived CDR1 and CDR2 are SGHTA and FQGTGA. V lost 1 base, J lost 1 base, and 6 bases stayed unmatched. The CDR3 consists of 16 residues. CDR3 region: CASSLRQGRGNTEAFF. CDR3 bases: TGTGCCAGCAGCTTAAGACAGGGTAGGGGGAACACTGAAGCTTTCTTT.

V and J are TRBV6-5 and TRBJ1-2; TRBD1 might be the D (5 bases). V dropped 6 bases and J dropped 8 bases, with 16 bases sitting between them. The CDR3 is made up of 13 amino acids. In germline, CDR1 is MNHEY, CDR2 SVGAGI. The CDR3 loop reads CASRPEGARGYTF. The CDR3 region has the DNA TGTGCCAGCAGGCCCGAAGGGGCGCGGGGCTACACCTTC.

In its sample, this clone was seen a few times. The chain is built from TRBV7-9 and TRBJ1-4, with D unresolved. The CDR3 runs 14 residues. Germline loops: CDR1 SEHNR, CDR2 FQNEAQ (reference sequence). V gave up 3 bases and J gave up 8 bases, with 13 bases separating them. CDR3 sequence reads: CASSFKDLGEKLFF. CDR3 nucleotides: TGTGCCAGCAGCTTCAAGGACCTCGGGGAAAAACTGTTTTTT.